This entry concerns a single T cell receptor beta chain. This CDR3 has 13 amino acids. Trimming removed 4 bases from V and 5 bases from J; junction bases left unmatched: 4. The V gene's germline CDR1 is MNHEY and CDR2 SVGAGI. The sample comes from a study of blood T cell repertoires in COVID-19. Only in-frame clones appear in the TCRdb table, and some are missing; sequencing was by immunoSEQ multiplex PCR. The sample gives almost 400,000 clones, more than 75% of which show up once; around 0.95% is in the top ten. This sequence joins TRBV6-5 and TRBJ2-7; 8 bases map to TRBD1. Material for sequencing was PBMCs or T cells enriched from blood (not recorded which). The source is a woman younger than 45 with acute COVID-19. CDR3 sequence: CASSWTGYNEQYF. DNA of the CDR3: TGTGCCAGCAGTTGGACAGGGTATAACGAGCAGTACTTC.